This entry features one TCR beta chain sequence. This sample includes further DNA sequences coding for the same CDR3. Assay used: immunoSEQ multiplex PCR; TCRdb lists only in-frame clones, some missing. The sample lists some 1,600,000 clones, around 98% seen once, with approximately 0.44% in the top ten. The data were taken from a study of shared clonotypes between healthy human individuals. Memory CD4+ cells were the fraction left after CD45RA+ naive selection. The CDR3 contains 16 residues. Trimming stripped 1 base from V and 0 bases from J, with 7 bases between. Per the germline V gene, CDR1 is MNHNS and CDR2 is SASEGT.

The sequencing input was naive CD4+ T cells sorted from blood. The subset here: CD45RA+ positively selected. This chain uses TRBV6-1 with TRBJ2-6; D unclear. This sequence originates from a man aged 25-45 years in good health. The CDR3 loop reads CASSEGRISGANVLTF. The DNA for the CDR3 is TGTGCCAGCAGTGAAGGGCGGATCTCTGGGGCCAACGTCCTGACTTTC.